This T cell receptor (beta chain) was observed in a study of early T cells in non-severe SARS-CoV-2 infection. Trimming shortened V by 7 bases and J by 0 bases, and 11 bases separated the two germline ends. CDR3 length: 14 amino acids. Germline V gives CDR1 LNHDA, CDR2 SQIVND (reference sequence). This clonotype was observed a handful of times. Researchers attached unique molecular identifiers to individual cDNA molecules. TCRdb analysed the 5' RACE reads with MiXCR anew, one entry per CDR3 protein. This table holds 55,000 to 75,000 distinct CDR3 sequences, 12% found once. This rearrangement joins TRBV19 to TRBJ2-3, with D possibly being TRBD2 (5 bases). Sequencing was carried out using whole blood. This clonotype was obtained from an adult who was a healthcare worker with PCR-confirmed SARS-CoV-2 infection or an uninfected control (not recorded which). The CDR3 spells CASTFRGSTDTQYF. CDR3 bases: TGTGCCAGTACCTTTCGCGGGAGCACAGATACGCAGTATTTT.